This entry is about one T cell receptor beta chain. The data are from a study of technical replicates of blood from a few donors. Clones were sequenced by immunoSEQ multiplex PCR, and TCRdb holds only the in-frame ones, with some missing. The table lists 55,000 to 75,000 clones, about 89% of them singletons. CDR3 length equals 13 residues. The V and J ends lost 2 bases and 2 bases respectively, with 6 bases between them. Germline V gives CDR1 SSHAT, CDR2 FNYEAQ (reference sequence). The chain couples TRBV7-7 to TRBJ2-5, with D uncertain. Sequencing input: PBMCs. This receptor was obtained from a human donor in good health. Some clones in this sample may be carry-over from other donors' samples. CDR3 DNA: TGTGCCAGCAGCTTAAATCTTCAAGAGACCCAGTACTTC. Translating gives CASSLNLQETQYF.